The following is a T cell receptor (beta chain) sequence with its context. This specimen comes from a study of blood T cell repertoires in COVID-19. The V gene lost 0 bases and the J gene lost 0 bases, with 12 bases spanning the gap. The CDR3 loop spans 17 amino acids. Germline CDR1 is SGHRS and CDR2 is YFSETQ. Assay used: immunoSEQ multiplex PCR; TCRdb lists only in-frame clones, some missing. The sample shows roughly 250,000 clones, 81% of them seen only once. This receptor was identified in a woman in her sixties with active or convalescent COVID-19. J is TRBJ1-4 and V is TRBV5-1; D remains ambiguous. Sequenced: peripheral blood. The CDR3, as DNA: TGCGCCAGCAGCTTGGCCAGAGGTCCTGCAACTAATGAAAAACTGTTTTTT. Translation: CASSLARGPATNEKLFF.